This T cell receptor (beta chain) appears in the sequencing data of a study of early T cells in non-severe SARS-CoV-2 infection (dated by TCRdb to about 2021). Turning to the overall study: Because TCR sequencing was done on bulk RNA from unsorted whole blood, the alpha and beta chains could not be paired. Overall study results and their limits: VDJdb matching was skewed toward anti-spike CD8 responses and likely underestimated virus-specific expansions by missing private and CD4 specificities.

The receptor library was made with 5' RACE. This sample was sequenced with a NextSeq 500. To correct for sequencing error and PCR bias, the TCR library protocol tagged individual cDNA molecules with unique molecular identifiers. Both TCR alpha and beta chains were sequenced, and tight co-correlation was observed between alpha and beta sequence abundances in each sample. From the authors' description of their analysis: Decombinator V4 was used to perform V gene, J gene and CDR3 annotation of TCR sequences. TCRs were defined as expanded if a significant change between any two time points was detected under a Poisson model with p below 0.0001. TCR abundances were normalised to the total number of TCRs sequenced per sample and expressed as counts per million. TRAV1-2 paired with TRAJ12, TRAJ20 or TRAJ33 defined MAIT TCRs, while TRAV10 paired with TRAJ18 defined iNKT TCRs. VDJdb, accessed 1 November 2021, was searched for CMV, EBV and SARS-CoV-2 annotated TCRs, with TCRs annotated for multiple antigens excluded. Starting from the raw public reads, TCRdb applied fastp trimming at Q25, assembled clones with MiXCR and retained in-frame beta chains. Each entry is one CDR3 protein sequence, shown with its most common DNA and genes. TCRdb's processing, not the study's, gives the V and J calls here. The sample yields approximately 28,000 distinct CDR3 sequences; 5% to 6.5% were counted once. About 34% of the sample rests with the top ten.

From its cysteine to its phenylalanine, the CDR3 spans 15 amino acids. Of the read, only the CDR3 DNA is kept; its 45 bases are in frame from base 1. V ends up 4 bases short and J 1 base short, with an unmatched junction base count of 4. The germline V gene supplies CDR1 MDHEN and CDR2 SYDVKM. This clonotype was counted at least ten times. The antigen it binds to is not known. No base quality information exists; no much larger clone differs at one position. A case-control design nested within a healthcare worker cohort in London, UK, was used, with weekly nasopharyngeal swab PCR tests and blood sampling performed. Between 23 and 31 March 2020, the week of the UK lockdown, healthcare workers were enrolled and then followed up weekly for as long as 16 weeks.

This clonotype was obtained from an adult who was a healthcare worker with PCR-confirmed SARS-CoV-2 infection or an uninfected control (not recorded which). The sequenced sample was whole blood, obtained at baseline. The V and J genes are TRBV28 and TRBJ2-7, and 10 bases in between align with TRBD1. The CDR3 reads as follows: CASSYQDRGSYEQYF. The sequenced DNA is TGTGCCAGCAGTTACCAGGACAGGGGGTCCTACGAGCAGTACTTC. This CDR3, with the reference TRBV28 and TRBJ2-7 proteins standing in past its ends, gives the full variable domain DVKVTQSSRYLVKRTGEKVFLECVQDMDHENMFWYRQDPGLGLRLIYFSYDVKMKEKGDIPEGYSVSREKKERFSLILESASTNQTSMYLCASSYQDRGSYEQYFGPGTRLTVT.